These 14 T cell receptor beta chains originate from one sample sequenced in a study of CD8+ T cells in alopecia areata. Treatment: oral pan-JAK inhibitor, 5-10 mg twice daily. RNA was isolated and reverse transcribed to cDNA, the sequencing template. This table comes from immunoSEQ multiplex PCR, and its TCRdb copy is limited to in-frame clones, with some not included. This repertoire shows around 120,000 clones, approximately 57% found once; its top ten account for 4.5% to 6%. The sequenced sample was CD4+ T cells sorted from blood, obtained at week 4, from a patient treated with tofacitinib. The receptors come from a human donor with alopecia areata.

V usage is TRBV7-9 and J usage is TRBJ1-1; 9 bases are a match to TRBD1. CDR1 is SEHNR and CDR2 is FQNEAQ in the germline V gene (reference sequence). The CDR3 spans 15 residues. Trimming removed 5 bases from V and 5 bases from J; junction bases left unmatched: 9. Written as DNA, the CDR3 is TGTGCCAGCAGCCCGAGACAGGGGGTAGGGACTGAAGCTTTCTTT. As protein: CASSPRQGVGTEAFF.

By its share, this clone is medium-sized. The same CDR3 also results from other DNA sequences found in this sample. The V and J genes are TRBV7-2 and TRBJ2-7; the match to TRBD2 covers 13 bases. From germline, CDR1 is SGHTA and CDR2 FQGNSA. V gave up 3 bases and J gave up 2 bases; unmatched junction bases: 1. This CDR3 spans 15 amino acids. CDR3 residues: CASSLGLAGTYEQYF. In DNA, the CDR3 is TGTGCCAGCAGCTTGGGACTAGCGGGAACCTACGAGCAGTACTTC.

The chain links TRBV29-1 to TRBJ2-1; the match to TRBD2 covers 9 bases. The CDR3 is made up of 15 amino acids. V dropped 3 bases and J dropped 3; count of bases not matched to a gene: 6. Germline CDR1 and CDR2: SQVTM and ANQGSEA. This CDR3 is CSVDRRGGIYNEQFF. The CDR3 DNA is TGCAGCGTTGATAGGCGGGGGGGCATCTACAATGAGCAGTTCTTC.

On this clone itself: The junction departs from the called germline gene at one end, perhaps through a read error. The chain joins TRBV18 to TRBJ1-5; D perhaps matches TRBD1 (5 bases). Germline assignment: CDR1 KGHSH and CDR2 LQKENI. This CDR3 contains 14 residues. The DNA for the CDR3 is TGTGTCAGCTCACCAACGACAGGCAATCAGCCCCAGCATTTT. Its translation is CVSSPTTGNQPQHF.

The J gene is TRBJ2-2, the V gene TRBV7-8; 9 nucleotides line up with TRBD1. The CDR3 covers 15 residues. The junction had 5 bases not matched to a gene; V was cut back by 6 bases and J by 3 bases. The germline CDR1 and CDR2 sequences are SGHVS and FQNEAQ. The CDR3 region is CASRGTGTYTGELFF. In nucleotides, the CDR3 is TGTGCCAGCAGGGGGACAGGGACTTACACCGGGGAGCTGTTTTTT.

V usage is TRBV6-5 and J usage is TRBJ2-4, with a weak D call TRBD1 (6 bases). CDR1 and CDR2 from the germline V gene are MNHEY and SVGAGI. Trimming removed 5 bases from V and 7 bases from J, with 15 bases in between. This CDR3 is 14 amino acids long. In DNA, the CDR3 is TGTGCCAGCAGTCCCCAGACAGGATGGAACATTCAGTACTTC. It is translated as CASSPQTGWNIQYF.

The J gene is TRBJ2-5, the V gene TRBV7-7; D possibly corresponds to TRBD1 (5 bases). Germline V gene sequence: CDR1 SSHAT, CDR2 FNYEAQ (reference sequence). The CDR3 covers 14 residues. V was clipped by 5 bases and J by 3 bases, with 13 bases between them. Written as DNA, the CDR3 is TGTGCCAGCAGCCTCGGCAGGGCCGAAGAGACCCAGTACTTC. It is translated as CASSLGRAEETQYF. Full variable domain (rest looked up from reference TRBV7-7 and TRBJ2-5): GAGVSQSPRYKVTKRGQDVTLRCDPISSHATLYWYQQALGQGPEFLTYFNYEAQPDKSGLPSDRFSAERPEGSISTLTIQRTEQRDSAMYRCASSLGRAEETQYFGPGTRLLVL.

This clone has only a few counts. This CDR3 reads CASSFRHTNTGELFF. The CDR3 DNA reads TGTGCCAGCAGTTTCAGACACACGAACACCGGGGAGCTGTTTTTT. The V gene is TRBV28, the J gene TRBJ2-2, with no clear D. CDR3 length: 15 amino acids. Trimming pared 3 bases from V and 0 bases from J, leaving 8 bases between. Germline-derived CDR1 and CDR2 are MDHEN and SYDVKM.

This sequence joins TRBV2 and TRBJ2-5; 7 bases match TRBD1. Per the germline V gene, CDR1 is SNHLY and CDR2 is FYNNEI. The junction had 5 bases not matched to a gene; V was cut back by 2 bases and J by 2 bases. There are 15 residues in the CDR3. The CDR3 sequence is CASSERGRRQETQYF. The CDR3 coding sequence is TGTGCCAGCAGTGAAAGGGGGCGACGGCAAGAGACCCAGTACTTC.

The V gene is TRBV30, the J gene TRBJ2-5; tentatively, D is TRBD2 (5 bases). The germline gives CDR1 GTSNPN, CDR2 SVGIG (reference sequence). This CDR3 region has 15 residues. V lost 4 bases, J lost 0 bases, and 15 bases lay in between. This CDR3 is CAWIPRGRDQETQYF. CDR3 nucleotide sequence: TGTGCCTGGATTCCCCGCGGGCGGGACCAAGAGACCCAGTACTTC.

The chain uses TRBV5-4 and TRBJ2-3; the D is unclear. This CDR3 is 14 amino acids long. Germline CDR1 and CDR2: SGHNT and YYREEE (reference sequence). V shed 3 bases and J shed 4 bases, with 12 bases lying between them. CDR3 loop: CASSSTTTSDTQYF. In DNA form, the CDR3 reads TGTGCCAGCAGCTCCACGACCACGTCAGATACGCAGTATTTT.

V and J are TRBV5-4 and TRBJ2-4; TRBD2 might be the D (5 bases). V lost 4 bases and J lost 0, with 11 bases in between. CDR3 length: 15 amino acids. Germline CDR1 and CDR2: SGHNT and YYREEE (reference sequence). CDR3 loop: CASSRGSVAKNIQYF. For the CDR3, the DNA is TGTGCCAGCAGCCGGGGAAGTGTAGCCAAAAACATTCAGTACTTC. The complete variable domain, with remaining parts taken from reference TRBV5-4 and TRBJ2-4, reads ETGVTQSPTHLIKTRGQQVTLRCSSQSGHNTVSWYQQALGQGPQFIFQYYREEENGRGNFPPRFSGLQFPNYSSELNVNALELDDSALYLCASSRGSVAKNIQYFGAGTRLSVL.

V gene TRBV30 combines with J gene TRBJ1-5; D perhaps matches TRBD1 (5 bases). V lost 5 bases to trimming and J lost 0 bases, with 14 bases between them. The CDR3 is made up of 15 amino acids. The germline gives CDR1 GTSNPN, CDR2 SVGIG (reference sequence). The CDR3, as DNA: TGTGCCTGGGGGGAGGGACTCCGTAGCAATCAGCCCCAGCATTTT. Encoded protein: CAWGEGLRSNQPQHF.

DNA of the CDR3: TGTGCCATCAGTGGGGACAGGGGGACAAGTCAGTACTTC. It encodes CAISGDRGTSQYF. The V and J genes are TRBV10-3 and TRBJ2-4, with 11 bases identical to TRBD1. The germline V gene encodes CDR1 ENHRY and CDR2 SYGVKD. The CDR3 consists of 13 residues. V was pared by 4 bases and J by 12 bases, with 5 bases of the junction left unmatched.